Following are 28 T cell receptor beta chains from one sample sequenced in a study of low-dose radiotherapy and immunotherapy resistance in tumors. TRAV- and TRBV-specific primers, spanning alpha and beta chains, primed first-strand cDNA. With a constant-region primer and a V-primer adapter, TCRs were subjected to 15 to 25 PCR cycles of amplification. TCRdb reprocessed the reads via MiXCR and lists one record per CDR3 protein. The table records some 60,000 distinct CDR3 sequences, approximately 25% of them present only once. Time point defined: before trial treatment. The material sequenced was PBMCs, taken before treatment. Source of these receptors: a male donor with rectosigmoid adenocarcinoma.

Many counts were recorded for this clonotype. The chain has TRBV9 and TRBJ2-1; D possibly matches TRBD1 or TRBD2 (5 bases each). The CDR3 totals 15 residues. Trimming pared 0 bases from V and 4 bases from J, leaving 11 bases between. Germline assignment: CDR1 SGDLS and CDR2 YYNGEE. The DNA for the CDR3 is TGTGCCAGCAGCGTAGACGGGGCCGAATACAATGAGCAGTTCTTC. Its protein is CASSVDGAEYNEQFF.

This clonotype occurred once. The rearrangement uses TRBV20-1 and TRBJ2-7; either TRBD1 or TRBD2 may supply D (6 bases each). The CDR3 consists of 13 residues. The V gene lost 3 bases and the J gene lost 5 bases, with 14 bases spanning the gap. The germline gives CDR1 DFQATT, CDR2 SNEGSKA (reference sequence). CDR3: CSASPGGGNEQYF. The CDR3 nucleotides read TGCAGTGCTAGCCCAGGAGGGGGAAACGAGCAGTACTTC.

Ten or more counts support this clonotype. The V and J genes are TRBV7-2 and TRBJ2-5, with D perhaps TRBD2 (7 bases). The germline V and J ends were trimmed by 3 bases and 4 bases, with 12 bases remaining between them. In germline, CDR1 is SGHTA, CDR2 FQGNSA. This CDR3 is 14 amino acids long. In nucleotides, the CDR3 is TGTGCCAGCAGCTTCCGGAGGGGGGGAGAGACCCAGTACTTC. Encoded protein: CASSFRRGGETQYF.

This clonotype was recorded at least ten times. This sequence joins TRBV19 and TRBJ2-5; 10 bases are a match to TRBD1. CDR1 is LNHDA, CDR2 SQIVND, per germline (reference sequence). This CDR3 is built from 15 residues. The V and J ends lost 9 bases and 5 bases, in that order; junction bases with no gene match: 12. The CDR3 region has the DNA TGTGCCAGCCGACAGGGGGCAGGGGTGGGGGAGACCCAGTACTTC. Residues: CASRQGAGVGETQYF.

This clonotype was observed many times. The chain combines TRBV20-1 with TRBJ2-7, with 9 bases lining up with TRBD1. The germline V gene has CDR1 DFQATT and CDR2 SNEGSKA (reference sequence). This CDR3 comprises 15 residues. The junction had 6 bases not matched to a gene; V was cut back by 3 bases and J by 0 bases. The CDR3 here is CSASESGQGSYEQYF. In nucleotides, the CDR3 is TGCAGTGCTAGTGAGTCGGGACAGGGCTCCTACGAGCAGTACTTC.

This clonotype was counted many times. The J gene is TRBJ1-3, the V gene TRBV7-2, with TRBD1 identical over 9 bases. The germline V gene has CDR1 SGHTA and CDR2 FQGNSA. The CDR3 extends over 14 amino acids. The trim removed 5 bases at V and 7 bases at J, leaving 6 bases unmatched. CDR3 sequence: CASSPGQGWNTIYF. The CDR3 DNA reads as TGTGCCAGCAGCCCGGGACAGGGCTGGAACACCATATATTTT.

The table lists this clonotype with many counts. The chain links TRBV6-1 to TRBJ2-5; TRBD2 is a possible D gene (5 bases). Germline V gives CDR1 MNHNS, CDR2 SASEGT. The CDR3 runs to 15 residues. The V end was cut by 1 base, the J end by 0 bases, with 9 bases between. This chain's CDR3 is CASSEGTGYQETQYF. In DNA, the CDR3 is TGTGCCAGCAGTGAAGGGACTGGGTACCAAGAGACCCAGTACTTC.

This clonotype was picked up many times. This rearrangement joins TRBV20-1 to TRBJ2-7; 14 bases map to TRBD2. Germline loops: CDR1 DFQATT, CDR2 SNEGSKA (reference sequence). Trimming cost V 6 bases and J 5 bases; bases outside gene matches: 12. This CDR3 region has 16 residues. CDR3 region: CSATGTSGSSGHEQYF. For the CDR3, the DNA is TGCAGTGCCACCGGGACTAGCGGGAGTTCGGGCCACGAGCAGTACTTC.

This clonotype was seen many times. The genes are TRBV6-5 and TRBJ2-7; 9 bases are shared with TRBD1. The CDR3 consists of 15 residues. V shed 3 bases and J 5 bases; nucleotides not matched to a gene: 8. Germline V gene sequence: CDR1 MNHEY, CDR2 SVGAGI. The CDR3 nucleotides read TGTGCCAGCAGTTATCCGGACAGGGGAGTCCACGAGCAGTACTTC. Residues: CASSYPDRGVHEQYF.

This clonotype came up many times. The chain combines TRBV28 with TRBJ1-3, with TRBD1 identical over 7 bases. The CDR3 has 17 residues. The V gene's germline CDR1 is MDHEN and CDR2 SYDVKM. V was clipped by 4 bases and J by 4 bases; unmatched bases: 13. CDR3 amino acids: CASSSPFQQGYGNTIYF. CDR3 in DNA: TGTGCCAGCAGTTCCCCGTTCCAACAGGGGTACGGAAACACCATATATTTT.

This clonotype was observed at least ten times. This chain links TRBV6-2 or TRBV6-3 with TRBJ2-3, with TRBD2 identical over 12 bases. This CDR3 is 15 amino acids long. Unmatched junction bases numbered 5, after V lost 6 bases and J lost 4 bases. In germline, CDR1 is MNHEY, CDR2 SVGEGT. CDR3 coding DNA: TGTGCCAGCAGGACGGGACTAGCGGGCCCAGATACGCAGTATTTT. It is translated as CASRTGLAGPDTQYF.

About this clonotype: This may come from a read error, since a much larger clone is one base off. The gene calls are TRBV6-2 or TRBV6-3 and TRBJ2-7; unclear D gene. The CDR3 contains 13 residues. Germline CDR1 MNHEY, CDR2 SVGEGT. Here the CDR3 DNA reads TGTGCCTGCAGTTACGAGCTAGCCTACGAGCAGTACTTC. Translated, it gives CACSYELAYEQYF.

This clonotype occurred many times. The rearrangement uses TRBV5-1 and TRBJ2-1; unclear D gene. Germline lookup yields CDR1 SGHRS and CDR2 YFSETQ. The CDR3 length is 15 residues. V was trimmed by 2 bases and J by 7 bases, leaving 16 bases between them. The CDR3 nucleotides are TGCGCCAGCAGCTTAGGCGGCAATCAAGGAAATGAGCAGTTCTTC. Translation: CASSLGGNQGNEQFF.

This clonotype was detected many times. The rearrangement uses TRBV12-3 or TRBV12-4 and TRBJ2-1; the match to TRBD1 covers 10 bases. The CDR3 spans 12 residues. With V trimmed by 5 bases and J by 11 bases, 3 bases remained unmatched. In nucleotides, the CDR3 is TGTGCCAGCAGTGGGACAGGGGAACAGCAGTTCTTC. Residues: CASSGTGEQQFF.

This clonotype was seen only a few times. Here the CDR3 reads CASSRGQGEETQYF. The CDR3 coding sequence is TGTGCCAGCAGCCGCGGACAGGGAGAAGAGACCCAGTACTTC. V and J are TRBV28 and TRBJ2-5, with TRBD1 identical over 8 bases. Trimming at V came to 6 bases and at J to 3 bases, leaving 6 bases not matched to a gene. The CDR3 contains 14 residues. The germline CDR1 and CDR2 sequences are MDHEN and SYDVKM. Variable domain in full (rest from reference TRBV28 and TRBJ2-5): DVKVTQSSRYLVKRTGEKVFLECVQDMDHENMFWYRQDPGLGLRLIYFSYDVKMKEKGDIPEGYSVSREKKERFSLILESASTNQTSMYLCASSRGQGEETQYFGPGTRLLVL.

The sample holds many counts of this clonotype. The chain couples TRBV9 to TRBJ2-1; possibly TRBD2 for D (6 bases). The CDR3 spans 16 residues. CDR1 SGDLS and CDR2 YYNGEE come from the germline V gene. V was pared by 3 bases and J by 0 bases, with 13 bases between. The chain's CDR3 is CASSALAQSSYNEQFF. The DNA for the CDR3 is TGTGCCAGCAGCGCGCTAGCGCAGAGCTCCTACAATGAGCAGTTCTTC.

This clonotype was seen ten or more times. This chain links TRBV6-5 with TRBJ2-7; 8 bases are a match to TRBD1. Germline CDR1 and CDR2: MNHEY and SVGAGI. The trim removed 5 bases at V and 3 bases at J, leaving 6 bases unmatched. The CDR3 runs 14 residues. The CDR3 nucleotides read TGTGCCAGCAGTCAGACAGGGGCGAGCTACGAGCAGTACTTC. It specifies CASSQTGASYEQYF.

Many counts were recorded for this clonotype. The chain joins TRBV6-6 to TRBJ2-1; the D is unclear. Trimming shortened V by 3 bases and J by 5 bases, and 5 bases separated the two germline ends. The CDR3 spans 12 residues. The germline V gene encodes CDR1 MNHNY and CDR2 SVGAGI (reference sequence). CDR3 residues: CASSYMDNEQFF. Written as DNA, the CDR3 is TGTGCCAGCAGTTATATGGACAATGAGCAGTTCTTC.

This clonotype occurred many times. The chain uses TRBV7-2 and TRBJ2-4, with 11 bases that match TRBD2. Germline loops: CDR1 SGHTA, CDR2 FQGNSA. Losses at the gene ends were 5 bases for V and 5 bases for J; bases not matched to a gene: 8. This CDR3 contains 16 residues. CDR3 bases: TGTGCCAGCAGCCGTACTAGCGGGAGAGACCAAAACATTCAGTACTTC. The encoded protein is CASSRTSGRDQNIQYF. Looking up the rest from reference TRBV7-2 and TRBJ2-4 gives the full variable domain: GAGVSQSPSNKVTEKGKDVELRCDPISGHTALYWYRQSLGQGLEFLIYFQGNSAPDKSGLPSDRFSAERTGGSVSTLTIQRTQQEDSAVYLCASSRTSGRDQNIQYFGAGTRLSVL.

The chain recombines TRBV29-1 with TRBJ2-3, with D unresolved. The CDR3 sequence is 12 residues long. V gave up 7 bases and J gave up 3 bases, with 11 bases separating them. Per germline, CDR1 SQVTM and CDR2 ANQGSEA. DNA of the CDR3: TGCAGCGCCGACTCAAAGACAGATACGCAGTATTTT. Encoded protein: CSADSKTDTQYF.

The V gene is TRBV27, the J gene TRBJ1-2, with 9 bases fitting TRBD1. Germline V gene data show CDR1 as MNHEY and CDR2 as SMNVEV (reference sequence). CDR3 length equals 13 residues. Unmatched junction bases numbered 3, after V lost 2 bases and J lost 8 bases. CDR3 in DNA: TGTGCCAGCAGTTTAACAGGGGGCCGGGGCTACACCTTC. Its protein is CASSLTGGRGYTF.

The J gene is TRBJ2-3, the V gene TRBV7-2; TRBD2 matches at 14 bases. CDR3 size: 21 residues. Germline-derived CDR1 and CDR2 are SGHTA and FQGNSA. Trimming cost V 3 bases and J 0 bases; bases outside gene matches: 14. The DNA of the CDR3 is TGTGCCAGCAGCTTTCAGCCCACCGGGACTAGCGGGGGCGCCAGCACAGATACGCAGTATTTT. It yields the protein CASSFQPTGTSGGASTDTQYF.

This clonotype was seen a single time. This likely came from a read error, as a far larger clone is one base away. The chain recombines TRBV4-3 with TRBJ2-5; D is perhaps TRBD1 or TRBD2 (6 bases each). Germline lookup yields CDR1 LGHNA and CDR2 YSLEER. V was cut by 0 bases and J by 11 bases, with 16 bases left in between. This CDR3 has 14 residues. CDR3 bases: TGCGCCAGCAGCCAAGATGGGGGCGGGGCTGAGCAGTACTTC. Translating it yields CASSQDGGGAEQYF.

This clonotype was seen once. The gene calls are TRBV10-1 and TRBJ2-5; 11 nucleotides agree with TRBD2. The CDR3 sequence is 16 residues long. The V gene's germline CDR1 is WNHNN and CDR2 SYGVQD (reference sequence). Trimming cost V 6 bases and J 1 base; bases outside gene matches: 7. In DNA, the CDR3 is TGCGCCAGCAGCCCTGGACTAGCGGGCTCCCAAGAGACCCAGTACTTC. It specifies CASSPGLAGSQETQYF.

This clonotype was recorded many times. The chain joins TRBV6-5 to TRBJ1-2; TRBD1 aligns across 8 bases. The J segment lost 4 bases and the V segment lost 2 bases, leaving 9 bases of the junction unmatched. Germline V lookup: CDR1 MNHEY, CDR2 SVGAGI. The CDR3 covers 16 residues. Here the CDR3 reads CASSYQPWTGTYGYTF. CDR3 in DNA: TGTGCCAGCAGTTACCAACCCTGGACAGGGACCTATGGCTACACCTTC.

Regarding this clonotype: A much larger clone is a single base away; this may be a read error. This rearrangement joins TRBV20-1 to TRBJ2-7; the D gene is possibly TRBD1 (6 bases). Germline assignment: CDR1 DFQATT and CDR2 SNEGSKA (reference sequence). Trimming took off 1 base at V and 7 bases at J, with 11 bases between the two ends. This CDR3 region has 12 residues. The CDR3 DNA reads as TGCAGTGCTAGAGGCAGGGGTTGGGAGCAGTACTTC. This encodes CSARGRGWEQYF.

This clonotype was counted a few times. The chain uses TRBV28 and TRBJ2-7; a possible D gene is TRBD2 (6 bases). The germline gives CDR1 MDHEN, CDR2 SYDVKM. V dropped 3 bases and J dropped 4 bases, with 16 bases sitting between them. The CDR3 has 15 residues. The CDR3 DNA reads TGTGCCAGCAGTTTCCATCCTAGCGCCGGGTACGAGCAGTACTTC. Protein product: CASSFHPSAGYEQYF. Complete variable domain (other parts from reference TRBV28 and TRBJ2-7): DVKVTQSSRYLVKRTGEKVFLECVQDMDHENMFWYRQDPGLGLRLIYFSYDVKMKEKGDIPEGYSVSREKKERFSLILESASTNQTSMYLCASSFHPSAGYEQYFGPGTRLTVT.

There are many counts of this clonotype. The CDR3 sequence: CASRIRTIYSNQPQHF. The CDR3 bases are TGTGCCAGCAGGATAAGAACCATTTATAGCAATCAGCCCCAGCATTTT. V gene TRBV28 combines with J gene TRBJ1-5; D not resolved. The CDR3 covers 16 residues. Per the germline V gene, CDR1 is MDHEN and CDR2 is SYDVKM. V dropped 6 bases and J dropped 0 bases, with 15 bases sitting between them.